This TCR beta chain was captured in a study of shared clonotypes between healthy human individuals. Input per replicate PCR of unsorted PBMC was around 0.3 ug DNA, corresponding to tens of thousands of T cell genomes. Here immunoSEQ multiplex PCR was the method, and the copy in TCRdb shows in-frame clones only, minus some. Here the sample spans around 430,000 clones, around 79% being singletons. V lost 5 bases to trimming and J lost 2 bases; unmatched junction nucleotides: 8. CDR3 length: 15 residues. The germline CDR1 and CDR2 sequences are SNHLY and FYNNEI. The TCR comes from a woman aged 35 to 49 in good health. Some clones in this sample may be carry-over from other donors' samples. The chain is built from TRBV2 and TRBJ2-7, with 8 bases lining up with TRBD2. Sequences were obtained from PBMCs. In nucleotides, the CDR3 is TGTGCCAGCAGTTCATCAGCGGGAGCCCCCTACGAGCAGTACTTC. This codes for CASSSSAGAPYEQYF.